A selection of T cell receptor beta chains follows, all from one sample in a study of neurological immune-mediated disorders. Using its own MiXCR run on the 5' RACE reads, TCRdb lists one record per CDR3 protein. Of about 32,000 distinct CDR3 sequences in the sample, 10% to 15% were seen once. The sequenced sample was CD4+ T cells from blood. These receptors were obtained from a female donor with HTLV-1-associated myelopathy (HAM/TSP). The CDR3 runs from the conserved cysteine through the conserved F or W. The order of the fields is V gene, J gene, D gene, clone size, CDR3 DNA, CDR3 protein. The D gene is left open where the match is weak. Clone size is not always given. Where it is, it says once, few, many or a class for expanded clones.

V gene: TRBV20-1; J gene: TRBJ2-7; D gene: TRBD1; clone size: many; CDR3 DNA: TGCAGTGCTACAGGGACAGGTGGTCACGAGCAGTACTTC; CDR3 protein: CSATGTGGHEQYF
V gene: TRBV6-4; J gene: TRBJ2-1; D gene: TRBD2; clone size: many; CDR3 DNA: TGTGCCGGGGCGTGCAGGGTCTCGACTAGCGGGAGATTGTTGCAGTTCTTC; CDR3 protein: CAGACRVSTSGRLLQFF
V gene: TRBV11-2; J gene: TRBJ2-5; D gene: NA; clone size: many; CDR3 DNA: TGTGCCAGCAGCTTGCCCGGGAGATCTAGTGAGACCCAGTACTTC; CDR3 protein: CASSLPGRSSETQYF
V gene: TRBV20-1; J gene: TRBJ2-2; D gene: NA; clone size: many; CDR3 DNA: TGCAGTGCTAGACCGGGAAGGTACACCGGGGAGCTGTTTTTT; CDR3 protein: CSARPGRYTGELFF
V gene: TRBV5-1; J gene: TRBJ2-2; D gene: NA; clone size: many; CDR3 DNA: TGCGCCAGCAGCCGCGACGGGGTGAACACCGGGGAGCTGTTTTTT; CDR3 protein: CASSRDGVNTGELFF
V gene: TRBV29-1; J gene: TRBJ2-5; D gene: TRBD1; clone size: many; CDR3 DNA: TGCAGCGTTGGCGCCGGGACAGGGAGGGGGGAGACCCAGTACTTC; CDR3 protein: CSVGAGTGRGETQYF
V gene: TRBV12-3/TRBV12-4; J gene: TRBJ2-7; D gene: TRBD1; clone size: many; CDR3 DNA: TGTGCCAGCAGTTCAGGACAGGGGGCTGTCGAGCAGTACTTC; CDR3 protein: CASSSGQGAVEQYF
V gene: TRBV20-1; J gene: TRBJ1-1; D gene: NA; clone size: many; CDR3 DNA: TGCAGTGCTCTAAAGGGCGTGAACACTGAAGCTTTCTTT; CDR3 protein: CSALKGVNTEAFF
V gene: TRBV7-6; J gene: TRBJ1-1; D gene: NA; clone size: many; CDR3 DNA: TGTGCCAGCAGCCCATCAAGGGCCACTGAAGCTTTCTTT; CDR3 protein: CASSPSRATEAFF
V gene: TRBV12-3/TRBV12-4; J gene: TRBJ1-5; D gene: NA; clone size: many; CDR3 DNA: TGTGCCAGCAGTTCCGGCAGCAATCAGCCCCAGCATTTT; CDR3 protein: CASSSGSNQPQHF
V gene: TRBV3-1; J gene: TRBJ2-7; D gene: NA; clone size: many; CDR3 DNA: TGTGCCAGCAGCCGGGGGGCCCTCTACGAGCAGTACTTC; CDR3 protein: CASSRGALYEQYF
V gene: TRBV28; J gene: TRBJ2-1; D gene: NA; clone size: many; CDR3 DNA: TGTGCCAGCAGTCCCCAGGTCAATGAGCAGTTCTTC; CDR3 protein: CASSPQVNEQFF
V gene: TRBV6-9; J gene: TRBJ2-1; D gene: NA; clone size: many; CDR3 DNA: TGTGCCAGCAGTTATATCTCCCCCGGCGGGTCACTTAATGAGCAGTTCTTC; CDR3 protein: CASSYISPGGSLNEQFF
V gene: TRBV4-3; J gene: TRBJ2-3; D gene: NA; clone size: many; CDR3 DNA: TGCGCCAGCAGCCAGGGGGCCACAGATACGCAGTATTTT; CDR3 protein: CASSQGATDTQYF
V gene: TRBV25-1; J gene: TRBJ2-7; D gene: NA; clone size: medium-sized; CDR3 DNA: TGTGCCAGCAGTGAATATCAGGGTTCCTACGAGCAGTACTTC; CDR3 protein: CASSEYQGSYEQYF
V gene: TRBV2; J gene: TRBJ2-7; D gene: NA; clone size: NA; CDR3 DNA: TGTGCCAGCGGGGACCATACCTACGAGCAGTACTTC; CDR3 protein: CASGDHTYEQYF
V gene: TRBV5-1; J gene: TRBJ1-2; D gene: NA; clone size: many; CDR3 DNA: TGCGCCAGCAGCTTGCTCCCGGGGAACTATGGCTACACCTTC; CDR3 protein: CASSLLPGNYGYTF
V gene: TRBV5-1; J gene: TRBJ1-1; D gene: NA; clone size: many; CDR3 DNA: TGCGCCAGCAGCTTGGTCGGGGAGAGGGGCACTGAAGCTTTCTTT; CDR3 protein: CASSLVGERGTEAFF
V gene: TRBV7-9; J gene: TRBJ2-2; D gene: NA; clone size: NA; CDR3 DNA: TGTGCCAGCAGCGGGGTAGGACTCGCCGGGGAGCTGTTTTTT; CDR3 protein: CASSGVGLAGELFF
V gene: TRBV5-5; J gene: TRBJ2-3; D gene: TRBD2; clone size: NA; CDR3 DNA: TGTGCCAGCAGCTTGCGGGGTAGCGGGAGAGGAACAGATACGCAGTATTTT; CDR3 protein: CASSLRGSGRGTDTQYF
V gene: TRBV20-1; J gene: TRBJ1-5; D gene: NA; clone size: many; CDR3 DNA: TGCAGTGCTACCGACAGGCCGTTCGCAGCCCAGCATTTT; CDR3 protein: CSATDRPFAAQHF
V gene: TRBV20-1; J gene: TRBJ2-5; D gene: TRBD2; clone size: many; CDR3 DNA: TGCAGTGCTTACGCGGGGGGGGGGCAAGAGACCCAGTACTTC; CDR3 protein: CSAYAGGGQETQYF
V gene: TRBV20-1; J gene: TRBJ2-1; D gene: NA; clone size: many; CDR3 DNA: TGCAGTGCTAGCGTTAGCAGATCTTACAATGAGCAGTTCTTC; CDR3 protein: CSASVSRSYNEQFF
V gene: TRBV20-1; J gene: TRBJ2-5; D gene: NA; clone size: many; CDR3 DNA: TGCAGTGCTGGCCAGGTGGACGCTGGGCAAGAGACCCAGTACTTC; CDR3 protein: CSAGQVDAGQETQYF